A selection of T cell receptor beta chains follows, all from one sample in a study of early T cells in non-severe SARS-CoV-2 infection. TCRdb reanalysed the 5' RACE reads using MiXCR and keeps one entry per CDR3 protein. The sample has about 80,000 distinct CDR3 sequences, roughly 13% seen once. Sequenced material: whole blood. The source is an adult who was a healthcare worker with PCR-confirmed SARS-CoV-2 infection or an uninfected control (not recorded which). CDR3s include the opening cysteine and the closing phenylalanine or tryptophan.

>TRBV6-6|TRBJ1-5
CASSPFDRESLYSNQPQHF
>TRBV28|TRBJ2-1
CASSLSGTGTNEQFF
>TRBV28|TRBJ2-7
CASSSSGTSGFYEQYF
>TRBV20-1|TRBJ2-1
CSARDFADPNNEQFF
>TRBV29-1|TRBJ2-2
CSVDGGNTGELFF
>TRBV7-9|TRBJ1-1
CASSERGPTEAFF
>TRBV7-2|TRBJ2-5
CASSRPGRETQYF
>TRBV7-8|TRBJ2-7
CASSFYQPGQYF
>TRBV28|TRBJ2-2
CASSSAGVLLSMTGELFF
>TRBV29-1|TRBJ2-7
CSVESGGLAYEQYF
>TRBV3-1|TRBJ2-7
CASSQGASGRAGEQYF
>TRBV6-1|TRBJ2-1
CASTGLAGGNEQFF
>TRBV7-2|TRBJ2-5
CASSWLGPQETQYF
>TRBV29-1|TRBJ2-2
CSVRGTGDNTGELFF
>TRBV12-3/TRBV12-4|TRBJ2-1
CASLQGWSSYNEQFF
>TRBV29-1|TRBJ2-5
CSVDGGARQETQYF
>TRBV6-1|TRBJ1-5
CASSAGNQPQHF
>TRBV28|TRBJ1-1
CASSPRGLAEAFF
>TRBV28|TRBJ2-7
CASSPTGRAYEQYF
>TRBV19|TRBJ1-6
CASSRRLEDSYNSPLHF
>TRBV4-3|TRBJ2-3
CASSPATGLAGVADTQYF
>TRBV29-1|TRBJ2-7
CSVEGWDRDYEQYF
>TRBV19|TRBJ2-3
CASSSGSTADTQYF
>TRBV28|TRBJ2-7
CASSFAGPGVGASYEQYF
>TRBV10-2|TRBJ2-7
CASSEIVAGAYYEQYF
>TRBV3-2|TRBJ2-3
CASSPRTRLAGGPGTDTQYF
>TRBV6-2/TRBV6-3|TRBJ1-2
CASRATGTASSGYTF
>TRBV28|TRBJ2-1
CASSFDPTYNEQFF
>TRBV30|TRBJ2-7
CAWSVPGRDYEQYF
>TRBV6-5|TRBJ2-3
CASSPETDTQYF
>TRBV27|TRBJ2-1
CASSWAGLKDEQFF
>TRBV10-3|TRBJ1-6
CAISAQPGTVNSPLHF
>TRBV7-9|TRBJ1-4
CASSPGTTNEKLFF
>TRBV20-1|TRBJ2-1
CSASSEGPYNEQFF
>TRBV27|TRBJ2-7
CASSPLRDRETYEQYF
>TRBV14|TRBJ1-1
CASSQSKGRSWFLAEAFF
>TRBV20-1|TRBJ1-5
CSATGTGRNQPQHF